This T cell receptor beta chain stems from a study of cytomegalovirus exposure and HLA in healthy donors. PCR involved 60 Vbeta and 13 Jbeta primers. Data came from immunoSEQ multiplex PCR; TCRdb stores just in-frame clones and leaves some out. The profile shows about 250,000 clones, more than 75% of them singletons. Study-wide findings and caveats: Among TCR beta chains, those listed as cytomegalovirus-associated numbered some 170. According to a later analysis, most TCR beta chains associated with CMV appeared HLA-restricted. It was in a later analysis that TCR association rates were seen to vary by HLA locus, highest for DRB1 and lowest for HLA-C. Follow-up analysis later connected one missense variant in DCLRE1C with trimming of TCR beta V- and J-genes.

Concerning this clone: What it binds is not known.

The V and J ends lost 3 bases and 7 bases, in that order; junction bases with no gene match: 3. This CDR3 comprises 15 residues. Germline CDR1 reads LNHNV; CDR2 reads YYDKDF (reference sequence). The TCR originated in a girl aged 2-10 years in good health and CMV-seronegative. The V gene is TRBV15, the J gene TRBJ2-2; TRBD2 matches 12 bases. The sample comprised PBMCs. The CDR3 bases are TGTGCCACCAGCAGGACTAGCGGGAGTATCGGGGAGCTGTTTTTT. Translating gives CATSRTSGSIGELFF.